This T cell receptor (beta chain) was profiled in a study of blood T cell repertoires in COVID-19. For the study at large: Samples of COVID-19 (acute and convalescent) were obtained from the United States, Italy and Spain.

The CDR3 spans 14 residues. Germline assignment: CDR1 SGHVS and CDR2 FQNEAQ. The V and J ends lost 9 bases and 2 bases, in that order; junction bases with no gene match: 7. In assigning cohorts, the study relied on participant-reported clinical history. Repertoires were generated with immunoSEQ multiplex PCR, while TCRdb's copy carries only in-frame clones and drops some. The sample records around 360,000 clones, roughly 86% being singletons. The chain links TRBV7-8 to TRBJ2-1; TRBD2 matches 7 bases. The sample taken for sequencing was PBMCs or T cells enriched from blood (not recorded which). This TCR was recovered from a man between 35 and 55 years old in a cohort exposed to, infected with or recovered from COVID-19 (not recorded which). CDR3 sequence reads: CASASSGPYNEQFF. The CDR3 DNA sequence: TGTGCCAGTGCATCTAGCGGCCCCTACAATGAGCAGTTCTTC.